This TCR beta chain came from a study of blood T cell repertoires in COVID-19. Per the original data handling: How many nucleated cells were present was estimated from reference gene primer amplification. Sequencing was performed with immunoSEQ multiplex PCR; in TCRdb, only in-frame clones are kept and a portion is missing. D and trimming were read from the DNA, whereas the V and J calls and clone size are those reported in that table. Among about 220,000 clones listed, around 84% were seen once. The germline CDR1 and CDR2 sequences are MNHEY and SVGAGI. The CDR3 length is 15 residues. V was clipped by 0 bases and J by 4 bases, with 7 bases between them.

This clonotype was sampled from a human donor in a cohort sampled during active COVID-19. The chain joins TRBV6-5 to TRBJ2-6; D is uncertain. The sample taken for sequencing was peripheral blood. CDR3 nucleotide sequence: TGTGCCAGCAGTTACTCGAGTCTGGGGGCCAACGTCCTGACTTTC. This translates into CASSYSSLGANVLTF.